These 9 T cell receptor beta chains share one sample of origin, sequenced in a study of neoadjuvant nivolumab and ipilimumab in lung cancer. Only in-frame clones appear in the TCRdb table, and some are missing; sequencing was by immunoSEQ multiplex PCR. The table shows approximately 12,000 clones, with around two thirds occurring only once. Material: peripheral blood, obtained after neoadjuvant nivolumab, alone or with ipilimumab, at or shortly before surgery. These TCRs come from an adult with non-small cell lung cancer.

Details on this clone: The junction and the germline gene differ at one end; a read error may be behind it. The chain combines TRBV18 with TRBJ2-5, with D perhaps matching TRBD2 (5 bases). The CDR3 sequence is 13 residues long. Looked up from germline, CDR1 is KGHSH and CDR2 is LQKENI. In DNA form, the CDR3 reads TGTGCCAGCTCGCCACTAGGAGATGAGACCCAGTACTTC. It encodes CASSPLGDETQYF.

The chain joins TRBV18 to TRBJ1-1; D gene unclear. V lost 4 bases and J 5 bases, leaving 11 bases between the germline ends. The CDR3 loop spans 13 amino acids. Germline-derived CDR1 and CDR2 are KGHSH and LQKENI. In DNA, the CDR3 is TGTGCCAGCTCACTCACCTCCCAGACTGAAGCTTTCTTT. Protein sequence: CASSLTSQTEAFF.

The chain joins TRBV6-5 to TRBJ1-1, with D possibly matching TRBD1 (6 bases). CDR3 length: 14 amino acids. CDR1 is MNHEY, CDR2 SVGAGI, per germline. Trimming cost V 0 bases and J 8 bases, with 13 bases left between them. CDR3 in amino acids: CASSYSRGGYEAFF. DNA of the CDR3: TGTGCCAGCAGTTACTCGAGGGGGGGTTACGAAGCTTTCTTT.

The CDR3 region has the DNA TGTGCCAGCAGCTTGGCACAGGGTACTAAGGGCTACACCTTC. This translates into CASSLAQGTKGYTF. The chain employs TRBV5-6 and TRBJ1-2; D is perhaps TRBD1 (6 bases). The V end was cut by 0 bases, the J end by 8 bases, with 14 bases between. CDR3 size: 14 residues. The germline V gene has CDR1 SGHDT and CDR2 YYEEEE.

The rearrangement uses TRBV7-2 and TRBJ2-4; D gene ambiguous. Germline V gene data show CDR1 as SGHTA and CDR2 as FQGNSA. The CDR3 runs 19 residues. With 5 bases removed from V and 0 bases from J, the gap between germline ends came to 23 bases. The CDR3 sequence is CASSLPVVSTSRAKNIQYF. The CDR3 region has the DNA TGTGCCAGCAGCCTCCCGGTCGTCTCGACTTCGAGAGCCAAAAACATTCAGTACTTC.

The chain employs TRBV2 and TRBJ1-5; TRBD1 matches 10 bases. Germline V gene lookup returns CDR1 SNHLY and CDR2 FYNNEI. The CDR3 has 15 residues. J was trimmed by 2 bases and V by 6 bases; bases with no gene match: 4. The CDR3 reads CASRGQGLRNQPQHF. CDR3 nucleotide sequence: TGTGCCAGCAGGGGACAGGGGTTGCGCAATCAGCCCCAGCATTTT.

This clone was seen just once. The V and J genes are TRBV11-2 and TRBJ1-2, with D possibly TRBD1 on 6 matching bases. V lost 5 bases and J lost 5, with 12 bases in between. Germline V gene sequence: CDR1 SGHAT, CDR2 FQNNGV. There are 13 residues in the CDR3. CDR3 DNA sequence: TGTGCCAGCAGCCAAGGGGGTGTTTATGGCTACACCTTC. This gives the protein CASSQGGVYGYTF.

The rearrangement joins TRBV6-1 to TRBJ2-3, with TRBD2 as a possible D gene (7 bases). The CDR3 totals 15 residues. The germline V gene encodes CDR1 MNHNS and CDR2 SASEGT. Between the trimmed V and J ends, which lost 6 bases and 2 bases, there was a span of 15 bases. The chain's CDR3 is CASRLRGGYTDTQYF. As DNA, the CDR3 is TGTGCCAGCAGGCTCCGCGGGGGCTACACAGATACGCAGTATTTT.

The chain employs TRBV18 and TRBJ2-1, with 11 bases lining up with TRBD2. CDR1 and CDR2 (germline): KGHSH, LQKENI. CDR3 size: 15 residues. The V gene end was trimmed by 4 bases and the J gene end by 8 bases; junction bases not matched to a gene: 7. The CDR3 spells CASSQSLAGEDEQFF. For the CDR3, the DNA is TGTGCCAGCTCACAGTCACTAGCGGGAGAGGATGAGCAGTTCTTC.